This T cell receptor beta chain originates from a study of molecular identifiers for immune sequencing clone quantification. Study summary: Four of five RNA aliquots from about 19,000 or 110,000 naive CD8 T cells were sequenced.

MiXCR, run by TCRdb on the PCR reads, gives a single entry per CDR3 protein. The table includes about 640,000 distinct CDR3 sequences, roughly 21% detected once. The V and J ends lost 0 bases and 5 bases respectively, with 13 bases between them. The CDR3 is 15 residues long. CDR1 is LGHNA and CDR2 is YSLEER in the germline V gene. The authors gated naive CD8 T cells as CD8+CD4-CCR7+CD45RA+ for sorting. This clonotype was observed many times. The chain couples TRBV4-3 to TRBJ2-5, with TRBD1 as a possible D gene (6 bases). The receptor's source is a human donor in good health. Some libraries in this study had Jurkat cell RNA spiked in. Sequencing was done on a sample of naive CD8+ T cells from blood, with Jurkat cell RNA spiked in. Specified subset: FACS-sorted CD8+CD4-CCR7+CD45RA+ naive T cells. This chain's CDR3 is CASSQDGTSAETQYF. DNA of the CDR3: TGCGCCAGCAGCCAAGACGGGACAAGCGCCGAGACCCAGTACTTC.